Presented here are 25 T cell receptor beta chains from one specimen sequenced in a study of blood T cell repertoires in COVID-19. Repertoires were generated with immunoSEQ multiplex PCR, while TCRdb's copy carries only in-frame clones and drops some. The sample lists 150,000 to 160,000 clones; roughly 80% were seen once. The sequencing sample was made of peripheral blood. These receptors were obtained from a woman aged 55-70 years with acute or convalescent COVID-19.

The chain carries TRBV4-1 and TRBJ1-5; 7 bases are shared with TRBD1. The germline CDR1 and CDR2 sequences are MGHRA and YSYEKL. This CDR3 contains 16 residues. V gave up 2 bases and J gave up 4 bases; unmatched junction bases: 8. CDR3 nucleotide sequence: TGCGCCAGCAGCCAAACCCGGGACAGCACGAATCAGCCCCAGCATTTT. This gives the protein CASSQTRDSTNQPQHF.

This chain connects TRBV5-1 to TRBJ2-1, with 8 positions matching TRBD2. V lost 5 bases, J lost 8 bases, and 9 bases stayed unmatched. Germline V gene data show CDR1 as SGHRS and CDR2 as YFSETQ. This CDR3 has 14 residues. CDR3 sequence: CASRWAGGAYEQFF. CDR3 bases: TGCGCCAGCAGGTGGGCCGGGGGGGCCTATGAGCAGTTCTTC.

This clone appeared many times. The J gene is TRBJ1-1, the V gene TRBV3-1 (or the pseudogene TRBV3-2); the D gene is possibly TRBD1 (6 bases). Germline V gene lookup returns CDR1 LGHDT and CDR2 YNNKEL (reference sequence). The V end lost 4 bases, the J end lost 5 bases, and 17 bases lay between the germline ends. The CDR3 is 15 amino acids. The CDR3 bases are TGTGCCAGCAGCCCGCATCGGGGGGGCGGAACTGAAGCTTTCTTT. This gives the protein CASSPHRGGGTEAFF.

The chain carries TRBV7-9 and TRBJ2-4, with 11 nucleotides matching TRBD2. With 5 bases clipped from V and 0 bases from J, the junction kept 3 bases outside the gene matches. This CDR3 contains 16 residues. Per germline, CDR1 SEHNR and CDR2 FQNEAQ (reference sequence). CDR3: CASSGGLAVAKNIQYF. CDR3 in DNA: TGTGCCAGCAGCGGGGGACTAGCGGTAGCCAAAAACATTCAGTACTTC.

V is TRBV5-1 and J is TRBJ2-3; tentatively, D is TRBD1 (6 bases). CDR3 length equals 15 residues. With 2 bases removed from V and 2 bases from J, the gap between germline ends came to 12 bases. The V gene's germline CDR1 is SGHRS and CDR2 YFSETQ. Here the CDR3 DNA reads TGCGCCAGCAGCTTCTCAGGGGCGGACACAGATACGCAGTATTTT. This codes for CASSFSGADTDTQYF.

The chain carries TRBV9 and TRBJ2-1; TRBD1 is a possible D gene (5 bases). Trimming shortened V by 1 base and J by 10 bases, and 12 bases separated the two germline ends. The CDR3 runs 13 residues. Germline assignment: CDR1 SGDLS and CDR2 YYNGEE. The CDR3 nucleotides read TGTGCCAGCAGCGTAAGGCAGGGCAACGAGCAGTTCTTC. Amino acid sequence: CASSVRQGNEQFF.

The chain recombines TRBV11-2 with TRBJ1-4; D gene ambiguous. The CDR3 has 13 amino acids. CDR1 SGHAT and CDR2 FQNNGV come from the germline V gene. Trimming shortened V by 0 bases and J by 7 bases, and 6 bases separated the two germline ends. In DNA, the CDR3 is TGTGCCAGCAGCTTAGATCGAGGTGAAAAACTGTTTTTT. It translates to CASSLDRGEKLFF.

The chain is built from TRBV15 and TRBJ1-3, with D hard to call. The V and J ends lost 0 bases and 4 bases respectively, with 13 bases between them. Germline loops: CDR1 LNHNV, CDR2 YYDKDF (reference sequence). This CDR3 spans 16 amino acids. The CDR3 DNA follows: TGTGCCACCAGCAGAGATCTCGCACCTCGGGGAAACACCATATATTTT. Its protein product is CATSRDLAPRGNTIYF.

V gene TRBV7-9 combines with J gene TRBJ2-3; tentatively, D is TRBD1 (5 bases). Germline V CDR1 and CDR2: SEHNR, FQNEAQ (reference sequence). V was shortened by 5 bases and J by 4 bases, with 22 bases between the two germline ends. The CDR3 covers 17 residues. The CDR3 reads CASSIKQVENDADTQYF. CDR3 coding DNA: TGTGCCAGCAGCATCAAACAGGTGGAGAATGACGCAGATACGCAGTATTTT.

CDR3 DNA: TGTGCCAGCAGCCTACATCCCGGGACTGTGAACACTGAAGCTTTCTTT. Protein: CASSLHPGTVNTEAFF. The rearrangement links TRBV3-1 (or the pseudogene TRBV3-2) to TRBJ1-1; D perhaps matches TRBD1 (5 bases). The CDR3 length is 16 residues. Trimming removed 4 bases at V and 0 bases at J, with 15 bases between. The V gene's germline CDR1 is LGHDT and CDR2 YNNKEL (reference sequence).

The rearrangement uses TRBV7-8 and TRBJ1-5, with D hard to call. The CDR3 length is 12 residues. Trimming removed 5 bases from V and 6 bases from J, with 8 bases in between. The germline CDR1 and CDR2 sequences are SGHVS and FQNEAQ. The CDR3 reads CASSVSIQPQHF. The CDR3 nucleotides read TGTGCCAGCAGCGTTTCTATTCAGCCCCAGCATTTT.

The J gene is TRBJ1-2, the V gene TRBV3-1 (or the pseudogene TRBV3-2); D unclear. CDR1 and CDR2 (germline): LGHDT, YNNKEL (reference sequence). The ends were cut back, 5 bases at V and 7 bases at J, with 20 bases in the middle. The CDR3 consists of 15 residues. In nucleotides, the CDR3 is TGTGCCAGCAGCGAAAGGGAGGGTTCAGCGGTTGGCTACACCTTC. This sequence encodes CASSEREGSAVGYTF.

V and J are TRBV4-1 and TRBJ1-6, with D maybe TRBD1 (6 bases). Germline assignment: CDR1 MGHRA and CDR2 YSYEKL. Deletions cut 1 base from V and 8 bases from J, with 15 bases between. This CDR3 comprises 16 residues. The CDR3 DNA follows: TGCGCCAGCAGCCAAGCCACAACAGGGTTCGATTCACCCCTCCACTTT. The encoded protein is CASSQATTGFDSPLHF.

The chain employs TRBV7-2 and TRBJ2-1; 8 bases match TRBD2. The J segment lost 3 bases and the V segment lost 5 bases, leaving 3 bases of the junction unmatched. The CDR3 length is 14 residues. Germline V gene sequence: CDR1 SGHTA, CDR2 FQGNSA. This CDR3 is CASSPGGRYNEQFF. The CDR3 DNA reads as TGTGCCAGCAGCCCGGGGGGGCGCTACAATGAGCAGTTCTTC.

The chain carries TRBV7-3 and TRBJ1-3; D gene ambiguous. The V end lost 1 base, the J end lost 3 bases, and 19 bases lay between the germline ends. The CDR3 covers 18 residues. The V gene's germline CDR1 is SGHTA and CDR2 FQGTGA. As DNA, the CDR3 is TGTGCCAGCAGCTTAATTATTCTGGGGTCCGGAGGTGGAAACACCATATATTTT. This encodes CASSLIILGSGGGNTIYF.

The chain is built from TRBV19 and TRBJ1-2; D ambiguous. This CDR3 is 14 amino acids long. The germline CDR1 and CDR2 sequences are LNHDA and SQIVND (reference sequence). The ends were cut back, 1 base at V and 4 bases at J, with 10 bases in the middle. CDR3 loop: CASSIGPSLYGYTF. In nucleotides, the CDR3 is TGTGCCAGTAGTATAGGTCCTTCACTCTATGGCTACACCTTC.

The CDR3 bases are TGTGCCAGCAGCTTCACAGGTCGTTTGGGCTACACCTTC. It is translated as CASSFTGRLGYTF. The chain combines TRBV7-9 with TRBJ1-2; TRBD1 might be the D (5 bases). This CDR3 spans 13 amino acids. Germline loops: CDR1 SEHNR, CDR2 FQNEAQ (reference sequence). V was trimmed by 3 bases and J by 8 bases, leaving 13 bases between them.

The chain couples TRBV2 to TRBJ2-3, with 11 bases fitting TRBD1. Per the germline V gene, CDR1 is SNHLY and CDR2 is FYNNEI. CDR3 length: 14 amino acids. V shed 8 bases, J shed 4 bases, and the junction held 5 bases outside the gene matches. CDR3 sequence: CASSGTGGADTQYF. CDR3 in DNA: TGTGCCAGCTCAGGGACAGGGGGGGCAGATACGCAGTATTTT. The whole variable domain, filled in from reference TRBV2 and TRBJ2-3, reads EPEVTQTPSHQVTQMGQEVILRCVPISNHLYFYWYRQILGQKVEFLVSFYNNEISEKSEIFDDQFSVERPDGSNFTLKIRSTKLEDSAMYFCASSGTGGADTQYFGPGTRLTVL.

The gene calls are TRBV5-1 and TRBJ2-3; D is ambiguous. The V end lost 1 base, the J end lost 9 bases, and 9 bases lay between the germline ends. The CDR3 is 12 amino acids. Germline CDR1 reads SGHRS; CDR2 reads YFSETQ. CDR3 sequence reads: CASSLWKTTQYF. The DNA of the CDR3 is TGCGCCAGCAGCTTGTGGAAGACAACGCAGTATTTT.

The gene calls are TRBV14 and TRBJ2-2; D not certain. The CDR3 contains 14 residues. V was pared by 5 bases and J by 0 bases, with 7 bases between. Germline loops: CDR1 SGHDN, CDR2 FVKESK. CDR3 coding DNA: TGTGCCAGCAGCTTGACTTCGAACACCGGGGAGCTGTTTTTT. Encoded protein: CASSLTSNTGELFF.

This clone has just one count. J is TRBJ1-2 and V is TRBV19; unclear D gene. V lost 4 bases, J lost 4 bases, and 7 bases lay in between. The CDR3 spans 12 residues. Germline lookup yields CDR1 LNHDA and CDR2 SQIVND (reference sequence). In DNA, the CDR3 is TGTGCCAGTAGTAGTCGGAGCTATGGCTACACCTTC. Amino acid sequence: CASSSRSYGYTF.

The sample holds one count of this clone. DNA of the CDR3: TGCGCCAGCAGCCTCATACCCAGGGGAAAGACCGAAGCTTTCTTT. Its protein product is CASSLIPRGKTEAFF. The chain is built from TRBV4-1 and TRBJ1-1; possibly TRBD1 for D (6 bases). The CDR3 totals 15 residues. The germline CDR1 and CDR2 sequences are MGHRA and YSYEKL. V lost 4 bases and J 8 bases, leaving 20 bases between the germline ends.

This chain uses TRBV5-1 with TRBJ1-1; D might be TRBD1 (5 bases). Trimming stripped 0 bases from V and 10 bases from J, with 10 bases between. The CDR3 runs to 12 residues. The germline V gene has CDR1 SGHRS and CDR2 YFSETQ. CDR3 sequence reads: CASSLDQQGAFF. The CDR3 DNA follows: TGCGCCAGCAGCTTGGACCAGCAGGGAGCTTTCTTT. The entire variable domain, with the rest obtained from reference TRBV5-1 and TRBJ1-1, is as follows: KAGVTQTPRYLIKTRGQQVTLSCSPISGHRSVSWYQQTPGQGLQFLFEYFSETQRNKGNFPGRFSGRQFSNSRSEMNVSTLELGDSALYLCASSLDQQGAFFGQGTRLTVV.

This chain connects TRBV18 to TRBJ1-6; possible D gene TRBD1, 5 bases. CDR3 length: 15 amino acids. Germline CDR1 is KGHSH and CDR2 is LQKENI. V lost 3 bases and J 6 bases, leaving 12 bases between the germline ends. The CDR3 nucleotides are TGTGCCAGCTCACCGGCAGGGCAGGGTAATTCACCCCTCCACTTT. Its translation is CASSPAGQGNSPLHF.

V and J are TRBV28 and TRBJ1-4; D gene uncertain. The CDR3 has 13 residues. The germline gives CDR1 MDHEN, CDR2 SYDVKM. V lost 8 bases to trimming and J lost 3 bases, with 10 bases between them. The CDR3 bases are TGTGCCAGCGTCGGTAGTCCTAATGAAAAACTGTTTTTT. Translating it yields CASVGSPNEKLFF.